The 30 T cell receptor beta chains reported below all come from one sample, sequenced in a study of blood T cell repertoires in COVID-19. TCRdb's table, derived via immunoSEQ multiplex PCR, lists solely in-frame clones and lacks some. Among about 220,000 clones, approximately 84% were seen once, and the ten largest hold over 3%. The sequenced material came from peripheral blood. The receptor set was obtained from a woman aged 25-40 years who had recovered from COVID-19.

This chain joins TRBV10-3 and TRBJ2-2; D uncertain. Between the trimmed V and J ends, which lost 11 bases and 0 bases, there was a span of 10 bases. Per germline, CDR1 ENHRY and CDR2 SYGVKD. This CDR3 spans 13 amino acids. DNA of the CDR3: TGTGCCGTCACAGTGCCGAACACCGGGGAGCTGTTTTTT. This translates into CAVTVPNTGELFF.

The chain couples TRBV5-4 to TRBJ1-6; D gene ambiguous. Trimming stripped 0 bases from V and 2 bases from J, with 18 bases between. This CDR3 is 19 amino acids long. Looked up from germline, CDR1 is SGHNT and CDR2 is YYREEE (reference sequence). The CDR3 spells CASSLATPSASTYNSPLHF. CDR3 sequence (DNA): TGTGCCAGCAGCTTGGCAACTCCCAGCGCCTCGACCTATAATTCACCCCTCCACTTT.

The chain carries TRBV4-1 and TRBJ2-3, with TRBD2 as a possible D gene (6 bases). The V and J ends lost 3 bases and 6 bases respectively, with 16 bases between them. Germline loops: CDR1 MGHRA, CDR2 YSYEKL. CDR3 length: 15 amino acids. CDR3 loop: CASSHLTSIADTQYF. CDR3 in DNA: TGCGCCAGCAGCCATCTGACTAGTATCGCGGATACGCAGTATTTT.

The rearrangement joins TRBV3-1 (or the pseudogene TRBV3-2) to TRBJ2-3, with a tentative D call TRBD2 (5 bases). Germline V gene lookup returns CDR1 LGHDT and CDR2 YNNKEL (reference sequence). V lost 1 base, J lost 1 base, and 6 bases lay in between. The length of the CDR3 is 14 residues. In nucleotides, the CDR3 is TGTGCCAGCAGCCAAGGAGCGGGCACAGATACGCAGTATTTT. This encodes CASSQGAGTDTQYF.

The CDR3 region has the DNA TGCGCCAGCGGGGGGGCCTGGGAGACCCAGTACTTC. Amino acids: CASGGAWETQYF. The chain recombines TRBV10-2 with TRBJ2-5, with D possibly TRBD2 on 7 matching bases. The germline gives CDR1 WSHSY, CDR2 SAAADI. The CDR3 is 12 residues long. The germline V and J ends were trimmed by 8 bases and 5 bases, with 12 bases remaining between them.

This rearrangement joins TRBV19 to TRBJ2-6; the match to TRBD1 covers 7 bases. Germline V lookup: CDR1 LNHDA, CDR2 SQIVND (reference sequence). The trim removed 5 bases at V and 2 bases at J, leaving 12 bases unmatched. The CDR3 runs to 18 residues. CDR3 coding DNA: TGTGCCAGTAGTTCACACACCGGGACAGTCACTGGGGCCAACGTCCTGACTTTC. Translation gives CASSSHTGTVTGANVLTF.

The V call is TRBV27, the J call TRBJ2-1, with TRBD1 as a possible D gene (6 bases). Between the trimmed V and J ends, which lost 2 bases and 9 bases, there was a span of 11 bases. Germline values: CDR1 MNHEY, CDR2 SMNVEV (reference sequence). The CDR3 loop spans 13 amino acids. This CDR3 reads CASSLMGAGEQFF. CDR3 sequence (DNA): TGTGCCAGCAGTTTAATGGGGGCTGGTGAGCAGTTCTTC.

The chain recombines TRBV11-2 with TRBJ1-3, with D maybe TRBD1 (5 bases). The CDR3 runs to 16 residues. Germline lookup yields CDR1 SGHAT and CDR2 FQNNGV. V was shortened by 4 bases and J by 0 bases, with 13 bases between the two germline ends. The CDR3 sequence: CASSYQRGGSGNTIYF. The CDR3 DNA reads TGTGCCAGCAGCTACCAGAGGGGAGGCTCTGGAAACACCATATATTTT.

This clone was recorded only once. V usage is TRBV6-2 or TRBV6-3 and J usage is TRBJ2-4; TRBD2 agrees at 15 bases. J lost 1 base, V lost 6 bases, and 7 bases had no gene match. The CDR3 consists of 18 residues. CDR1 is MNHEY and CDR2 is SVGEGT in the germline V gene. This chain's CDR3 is CASSRTSGGAFAKNIQYF. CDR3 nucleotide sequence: TGTGCCAGCAGCCGGACTAGCGGGGGGGCCTTTGCCAAAAACATTCAGTACTTC.

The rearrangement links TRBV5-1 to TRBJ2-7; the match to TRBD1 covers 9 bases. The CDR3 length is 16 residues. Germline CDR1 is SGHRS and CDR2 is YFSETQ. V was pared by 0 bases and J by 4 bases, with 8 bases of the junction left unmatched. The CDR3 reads CASSLDPGTGRYEQYF. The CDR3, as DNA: TGCGCCAGCAGCTTGGATCCCGGGACAGGGAGATACGAGCAGTACTTC.

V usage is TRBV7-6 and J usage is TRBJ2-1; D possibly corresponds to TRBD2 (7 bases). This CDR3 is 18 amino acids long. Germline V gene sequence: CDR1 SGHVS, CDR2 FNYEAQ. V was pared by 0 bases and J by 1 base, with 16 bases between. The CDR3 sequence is CASSLARSGGPSYNEQFF. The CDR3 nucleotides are TGTGCCAGCAGCTTAGCGAGGTCCGGGGGGCCATCCTACAATGAGCAGTTCTTC.

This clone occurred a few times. The CDR3 coding sequence is TGTGCCAGCAGCTCCCCCAGGGGTGGGACTGAAGCTTTCTTT. It yields the protein CASSSPRGGTEAFF. This chain links TRBV7-9 with TRBJ1-1; a weak D match, TRBD1 (6 bases). Germline V gene lookup returns CDR1 SEHNR and CDR2 FQNEAQ (reference sequence). This CDR3 comprises 14 residues. V was clipped by 4 bases and J by 5 bases, with 14 bases between them.

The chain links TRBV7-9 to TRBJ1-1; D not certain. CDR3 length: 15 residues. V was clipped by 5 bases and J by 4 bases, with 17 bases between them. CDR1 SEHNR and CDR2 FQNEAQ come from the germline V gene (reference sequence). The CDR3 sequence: CASSGPGGFGTEAFF. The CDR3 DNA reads TGTGCCAGCAGCGGCCCTGGAGGGTTTGGCACTGAAGCTTTCTTT.

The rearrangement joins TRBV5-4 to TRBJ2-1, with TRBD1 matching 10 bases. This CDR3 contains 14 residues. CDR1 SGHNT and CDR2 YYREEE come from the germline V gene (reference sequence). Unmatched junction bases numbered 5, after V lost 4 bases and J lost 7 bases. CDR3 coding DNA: TGTGCCAGCAGCCCCGACAGGGGGCGGAATGAGCAGTTCTTC. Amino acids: CASSPDRGRNEQFF.

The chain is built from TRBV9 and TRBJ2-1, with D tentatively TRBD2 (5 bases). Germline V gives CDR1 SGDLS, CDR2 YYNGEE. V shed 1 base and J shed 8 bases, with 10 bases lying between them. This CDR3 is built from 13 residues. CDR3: CASSVSVRDEQFF. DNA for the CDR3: TGTGCCAGCAGCGTATCAGTGCGGGATGAGCAGTTCTTC.

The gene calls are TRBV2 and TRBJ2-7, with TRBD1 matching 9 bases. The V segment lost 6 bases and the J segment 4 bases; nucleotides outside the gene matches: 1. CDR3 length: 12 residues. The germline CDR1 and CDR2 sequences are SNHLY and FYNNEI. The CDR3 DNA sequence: TGTGCCAGCAGCGGGACAGGGTACGAGCAGTACTTC. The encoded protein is CASSGTGYEQYF.

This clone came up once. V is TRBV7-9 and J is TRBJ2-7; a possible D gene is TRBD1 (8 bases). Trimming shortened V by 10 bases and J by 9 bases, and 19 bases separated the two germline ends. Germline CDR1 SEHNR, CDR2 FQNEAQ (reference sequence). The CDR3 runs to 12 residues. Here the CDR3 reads CAIRDRGGRQYF. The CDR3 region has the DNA TGTGCCATACGAGACAGGGGAGGGCGGCAGTACTTC.

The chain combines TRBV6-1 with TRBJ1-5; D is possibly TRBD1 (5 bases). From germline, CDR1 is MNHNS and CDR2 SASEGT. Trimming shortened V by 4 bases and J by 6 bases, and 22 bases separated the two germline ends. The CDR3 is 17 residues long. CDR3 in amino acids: CASSVPQGGVRPQPQHF. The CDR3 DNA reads TGTGCCAGCAGTGTGCCTCAGGGAGGGGTTCGTCCTCAGCCCCAGCATTTT.

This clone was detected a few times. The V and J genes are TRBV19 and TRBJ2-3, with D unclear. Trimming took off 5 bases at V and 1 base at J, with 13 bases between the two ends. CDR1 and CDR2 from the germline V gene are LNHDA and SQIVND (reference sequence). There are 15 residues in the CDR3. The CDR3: CASSPMGPRTDTQYF. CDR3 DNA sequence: TGTGCCAGTAGTCCGATGGGCCCACGCACAGATACGCAGTATTTT.

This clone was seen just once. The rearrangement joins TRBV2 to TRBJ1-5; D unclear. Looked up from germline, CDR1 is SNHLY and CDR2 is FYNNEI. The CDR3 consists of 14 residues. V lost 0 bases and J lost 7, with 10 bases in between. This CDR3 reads CASSEADLGQPQHF. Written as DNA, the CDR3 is TGTGCCAGCAGTGAAGCAGATCTCGGGCAGCCCCAGCATTTT.

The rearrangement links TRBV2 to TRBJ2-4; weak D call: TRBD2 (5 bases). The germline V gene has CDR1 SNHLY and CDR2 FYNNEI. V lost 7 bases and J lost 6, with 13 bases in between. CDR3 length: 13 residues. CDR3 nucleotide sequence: TGTGCCAGCACCCCCGACTACGGAAACATTCAGTACTTC. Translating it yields CASTPDYGNIQYF.

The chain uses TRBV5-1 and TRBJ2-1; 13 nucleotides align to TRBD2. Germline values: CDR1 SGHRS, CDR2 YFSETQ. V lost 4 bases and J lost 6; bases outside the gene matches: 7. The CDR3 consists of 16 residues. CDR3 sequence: CASSMGLAGPGNEQFF. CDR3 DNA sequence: TGCGCCAGCAGCATGGGACTAGCGGGGCCGGGCAATGAGCAGTTCTTC.

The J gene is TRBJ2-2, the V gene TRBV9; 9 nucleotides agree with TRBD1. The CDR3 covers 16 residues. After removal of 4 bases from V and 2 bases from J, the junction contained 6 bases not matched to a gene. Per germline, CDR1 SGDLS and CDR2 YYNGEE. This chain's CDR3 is CASSPTGQGNTGELFF. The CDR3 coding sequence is TGTGCCAGCAGCCCAACGGGACAGGGAAACACCGGGGAGCTGTTTTTT.

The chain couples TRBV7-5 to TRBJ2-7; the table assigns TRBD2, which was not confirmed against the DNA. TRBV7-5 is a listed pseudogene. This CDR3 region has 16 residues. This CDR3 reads CARSQKFPNSTYEQYF. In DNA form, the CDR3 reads TGTGCCAGAAGTCAAAAATTCCCAAACTCAACCTACGAGCAGTACTTC.

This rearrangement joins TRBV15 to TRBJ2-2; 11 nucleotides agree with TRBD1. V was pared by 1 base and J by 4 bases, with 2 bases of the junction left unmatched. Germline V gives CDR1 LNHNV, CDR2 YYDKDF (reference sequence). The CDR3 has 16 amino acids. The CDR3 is CATSRGGTGGTGELFF. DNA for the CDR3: TGTGCCACCAGCAGAGGAGGGACAGGGGGCACCGGGGAGCTGTTTTTT.

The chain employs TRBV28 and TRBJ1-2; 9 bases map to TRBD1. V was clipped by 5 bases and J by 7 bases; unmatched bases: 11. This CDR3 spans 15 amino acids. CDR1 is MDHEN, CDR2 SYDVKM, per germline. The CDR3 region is CASSRSGTGILGYTF. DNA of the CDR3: TGTGCCAGCAGTAGATCCGGGACAGGGATTCTTGGCTACACCTTC.

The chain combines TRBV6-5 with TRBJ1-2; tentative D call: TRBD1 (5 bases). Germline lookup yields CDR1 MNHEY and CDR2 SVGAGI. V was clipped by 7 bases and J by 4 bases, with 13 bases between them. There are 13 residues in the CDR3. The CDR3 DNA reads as TGTGCCAGCAACCTTGACAGTATCTATGGCTACACCTTC. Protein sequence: CASNLDSIYGYTF.

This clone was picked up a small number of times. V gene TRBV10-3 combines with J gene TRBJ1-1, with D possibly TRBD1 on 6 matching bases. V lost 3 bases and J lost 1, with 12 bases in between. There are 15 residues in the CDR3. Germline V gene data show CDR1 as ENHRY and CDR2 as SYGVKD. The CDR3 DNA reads TGTGCCATCAGTGAAAGGGTGACAGGGAACACTGAAGCTTTCTTT. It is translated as CAISERVTGNTEAFF.

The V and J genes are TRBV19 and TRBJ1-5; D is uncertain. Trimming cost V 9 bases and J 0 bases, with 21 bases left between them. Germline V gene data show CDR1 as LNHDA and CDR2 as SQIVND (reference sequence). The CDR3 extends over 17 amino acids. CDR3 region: CASQWSATMGSNQPQHF. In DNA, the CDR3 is TGTGCCAGCCAGTGGAGCGCAACCATGGGTAGCAATCAGCCCCAGCATTTT.

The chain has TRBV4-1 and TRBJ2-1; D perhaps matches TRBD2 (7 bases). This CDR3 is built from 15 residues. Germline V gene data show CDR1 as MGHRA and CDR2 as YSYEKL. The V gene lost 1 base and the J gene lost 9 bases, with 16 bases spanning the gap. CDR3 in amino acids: CASSQGWWGGAEQFF. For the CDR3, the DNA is TGCGCCAGCAGCCAAGGATGGTGGGGGGGCGCTGAGCAGTTCTTC.